This paragraph reports one T cell receptor (beta chain). This sample was taken from a study of T cell changes during pregnancy in multiple sclerosis. TCRdb keeps only in-frame clones here, not all; method: immunoSEQ multiplex PCR. The sample carries 40,000 to 45,000 clones, nearly 90% recorded once. The clonotype comes from a female donor with multiple sclerosis, enrolled in a pregnancy study. The sample consisted of CD4+ T cells from peripheral blood mononuclear cells, taken after pregnancy.

Here the CDR3 reads CASSDPRDQETQYF. The CDR3 DNA sequence: TGTGCCAGCAGTGACCCCCGGGACCAAGAGACCCAGTACTTC. The chain uses TRBV2 and TRBJ2-5, with D hard to call. The CDR3 has 14 amino acids. Germline V gives CDR1 SNHLY, CDR2 FYNNEI. With 3 bases removed from V and 0 bases from J, the gap between germline ends came to 8 bases.